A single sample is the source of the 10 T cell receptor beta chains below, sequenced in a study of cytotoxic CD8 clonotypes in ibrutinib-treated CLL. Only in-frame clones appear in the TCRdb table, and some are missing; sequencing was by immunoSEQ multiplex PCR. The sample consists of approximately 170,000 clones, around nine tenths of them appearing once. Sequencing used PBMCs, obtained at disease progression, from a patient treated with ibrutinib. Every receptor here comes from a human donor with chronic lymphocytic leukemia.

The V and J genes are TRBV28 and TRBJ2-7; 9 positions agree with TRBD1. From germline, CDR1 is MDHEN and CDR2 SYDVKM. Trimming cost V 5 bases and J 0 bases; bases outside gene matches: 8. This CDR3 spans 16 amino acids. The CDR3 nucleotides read TGTGCCAGCAGTAACACAGGGGGCGCGGGCTCCTACGAGCAGTACTTC. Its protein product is CASSNTGGAGSYEQYF. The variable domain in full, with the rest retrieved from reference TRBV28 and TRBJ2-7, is DVKVTQSSRYLVKRTGEKVFLECVQDMDHENMFWYRQDPGLGLRLIYFSYDVKMKEKGDIPEGYSVSREKKERFSLILESASTNQTSMYLCASSNTGGAGSYEQYFGPGTRLTVT.

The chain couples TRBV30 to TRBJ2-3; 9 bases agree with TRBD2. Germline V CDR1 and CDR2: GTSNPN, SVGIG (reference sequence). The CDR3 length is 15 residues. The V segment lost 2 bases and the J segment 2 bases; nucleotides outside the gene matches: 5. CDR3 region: CAWSTSGRITDTQYF. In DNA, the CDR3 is TGTGCCTGGAGTACAAGCGGGAGGATCACAGATACGCAGTATTTT.

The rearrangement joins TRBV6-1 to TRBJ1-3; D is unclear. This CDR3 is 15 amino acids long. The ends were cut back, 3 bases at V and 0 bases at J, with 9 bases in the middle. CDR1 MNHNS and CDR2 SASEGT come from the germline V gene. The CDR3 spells CASSDSHLSGNTIYF. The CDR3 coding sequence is TGTGCCAGCAGTGACAGCCACCTCTCTGGAAACACCATATATTTT.

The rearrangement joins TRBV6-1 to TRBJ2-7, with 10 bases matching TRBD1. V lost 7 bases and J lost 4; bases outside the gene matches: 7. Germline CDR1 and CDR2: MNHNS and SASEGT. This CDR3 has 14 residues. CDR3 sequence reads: CASMYGDRGYEQYF. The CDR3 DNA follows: TGTGCCAGCATGTACGGGGACAGGGGTTACGAGCAGTACTTC.

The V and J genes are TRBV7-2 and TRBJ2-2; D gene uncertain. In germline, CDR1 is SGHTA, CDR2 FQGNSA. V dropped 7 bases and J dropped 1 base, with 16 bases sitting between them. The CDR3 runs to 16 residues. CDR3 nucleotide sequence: TGTGCCAGCACACTTAGGGCTGCCGTGAACACCGGGGAGCTGTTTTTT. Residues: CASTLRAAVNTGELFF.

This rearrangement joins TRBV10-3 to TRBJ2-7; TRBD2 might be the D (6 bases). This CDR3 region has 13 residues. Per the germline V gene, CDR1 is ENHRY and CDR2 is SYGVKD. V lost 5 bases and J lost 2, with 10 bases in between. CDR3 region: CAISPEGPYEQYF. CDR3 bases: TGTGCCATCAGTCCGGAGGGCCCCTACGAGCAGTACTTC.

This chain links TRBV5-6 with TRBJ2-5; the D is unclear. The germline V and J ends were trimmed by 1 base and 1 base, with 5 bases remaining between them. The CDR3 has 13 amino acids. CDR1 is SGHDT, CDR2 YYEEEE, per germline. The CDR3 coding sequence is TGTGCCAGCAGCTTGTGGATCCAAGAGACCCAGTACTTC. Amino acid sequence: CASSLWIQETQYF.

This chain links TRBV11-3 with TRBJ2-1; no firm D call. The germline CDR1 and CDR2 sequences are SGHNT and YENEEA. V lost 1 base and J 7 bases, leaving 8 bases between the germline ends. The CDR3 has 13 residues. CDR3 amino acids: CASSLGNLNEQFF. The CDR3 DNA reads TGTGCCAGCAGCTTAGGTAATCTGAATGAGCAGTTCTTC.

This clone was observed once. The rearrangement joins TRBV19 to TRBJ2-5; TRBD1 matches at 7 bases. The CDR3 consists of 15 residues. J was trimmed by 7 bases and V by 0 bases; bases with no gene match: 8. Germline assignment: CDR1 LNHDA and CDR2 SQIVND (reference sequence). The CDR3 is CASSIDGDSYGTQYF. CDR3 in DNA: TGTGCCAGTAGTATAGATGGGGACAGTTACGGGACCCAGTACTTC.

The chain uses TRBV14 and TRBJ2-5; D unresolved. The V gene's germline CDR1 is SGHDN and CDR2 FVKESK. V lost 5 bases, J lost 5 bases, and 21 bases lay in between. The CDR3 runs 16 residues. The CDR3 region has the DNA TGTGCCAGCAGCGGATCCGACGAAGTGTCCGGGGAGACCCAGTACTTC. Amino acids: CASSGSDEVSGETQYF.